Shown below are 21 T cell receptor beta chains from a single sample sequenced in a study of blood T cell repertoires in COVID-19 (dated by TCRdb to 2018 to 2020). To prepare the library, the immunoSEQ multiplex PCR assay was applied. TCRdb obtained this table from immuneACCESS and retained in-frame rearrangements with V and J assigned. These tables miss some clones; where compared with another copy, unresolved V genes account for less than half of the shortfall, and the remainder is unexplained. Counted in this sample were approximately 670,000 clones; 75% to 90% of them appeared once. Over 0.2% of the sample is taken by the ten largest. Material: peripheral blood. The receptors come from a woman aged 18-29 years with acute or convalescent COVID-19.

The chain has TRBV9 and TRBJ2-1; no firm D call. The germline V gene has CDR1 SGDLS and CDR2 YYNGEE. The CDR3 contains 14 residues. V dropped 0 bases and J dropped 6 bases, with 10 bases sitting between them. The CDR3: CASSVGRFPNEQFF. The CDR3 DNA reads as TGTGCCAGCAGCGTAGGCAGATTCCCCAATGAGCAGTTCTTC.

The chain has TRBV2 and TRBJ1-1, with unresolved D. CDR3 length: 13 amino acids. Germline V gene sequence: CDR1 SNHLY, CDR2 FYNNEI. V was pared by 4 bases and J by 2 bases, with 8 bases between. The CDR3 DNA reads TGTGCCAGCAGTGGCCTAAAAAACACTGAAGCTTTCTTT. This encodes CASSGLKNTEAFF. Complete variable domain (other parts from reference TRBV2 and TRBJ1-1): EPEVTQTPSHQVTQMGQEVILRCVPISNHLYFYWYRQILGQKVEFLVSFYNNEISEKSEIFDDQFSVERPDGSNFTLKIRSTKLEDSAMYFCASSGLKNTEAFFGQGTRLTVV.

This clone has a handful of counts. The chain joins TRBV6-2 or TRBV6-3 to TRBJ2-7, with D possibly being TRBD2 (7 bases). Germline values: CDR1 MNHEY, CDR2 SVGEGT. The CDR3 runs 14 residues. Trimming removed 2 bases at V and 4 bases at J, with 12 bases between. The CDR3 here is CASSYTGGRYEQYF. In DNA form, the CDR3 reads TGTGCCAGCAGTTACACGGGGGGCCGGTACGAGCAGTACTTC.

The chain couples TRBV7-8 to TRBJ2-1; D might be TRBD1 (6 bases). The CDR3 loop spans 15 amino acids. Trimming cost V 4 bases and J 2 bases, with 12 bases left between them. CDR1 and CDR2 from the germline V gene are SGHVS and FQNEAQ. The CDR3 DNA is TGTGCCAGCAGCTCGCTCAGGGGCCCCTACAATGAGCAGTTCTTC. It yields the protein CASSSLRGPYNEQFF.

This clone was counted once. The chain employs TRBV15 and TRBJ2-3; 10 positions match TRBD1. Trimming cost V 1 base and J 6 bases; bases outside gene matches: 4. The CDR3 runs 15 residues. Per the germline V gene, CDR1 is LNHNV and CDR2 is YYDKDF (reference sequence). The CDR3 DNA reads TGTGCCACCAGCAGAGGACAGGGGGCGTCGGATACGCAGTATTTT. Translated, it gives CATSRGQGASDTQYF.

The rearrangement joins TRBV29-1 to TRBJ1-2; 8 positions match TRBD1. The trim removed 5 bases at V and 8 bases at J, leaving 10 bases unmatched. CDR1 and CDR2 from the germline V gene are SQVTM and ANQGSEA. This CDR3 is built from 13 residues. CDR3 coding DNA: TGCAGCGTTAATCAGGGGGCCGGAGGGGGCTACACCTTC. This gives the protein CSVNQGAGGGYTF.

The rearrangement joins TRBV27 to TRBJ1-2; the D is unclear. The CDR3 is 14 amino acids. Germline V gives CDR1 MNHEY, CDR2 SMNVEV (reference sequence). The V gene lost 0 bases and the J gene lost 0 bases, with 5 bases spanning the gap. The CDR3 loop reads CASSLSVANYGYTF. For the CDR3, the DNA is TGTGCCAGCAGTTTATCGGTAGCTAACTATGGCTACACCTTC.

The rearrangement uses TRBV12-5 and TRBJ2-2, with 9 positions matching TRBD1. The CDR3 contains 17 residues. The ends lost 3 bases at V and 5 bases at J; junction bases unmatched: 10. Looked up from germline, CDR1 is LGHNT and CDR2 is FRNRAP. CDR3 nucleotides: TGTGCTAGTGGTTTCTATTCGGACAGGGGAAAAACCGGGGAGCTGTTTTTT. Protein: CASGFYSDRGKTGELFF.

The rearrangement links TRBV19 to TRBJ2-5; 11 positions match TRBD1. The length of the CDR3 is 15 residues. Germline V CDR1 and CDR2: LNHDA, SQIVND (reference sequence). V lost 4 bases and J lost 3; bases outside the gene matches: 4. CDR3 residues: CASSTDRGREETQYF. CDR3 nucleotide sequence: TGTGCCAGTAGTACGGACAGGGGGCGCGAAGAGACCCAGTACTTC.

This chain uses TRBV4-1 with TRBJ1-5; no clear D. The V end lost 2 bases, the J end lost 0 bases, and 8 bases lay between the germline ends. Germline-derived CDR1 and CDR2 are MGHRA and YSYEKL. The CDR3 runs 15 residues. The CDR3 nucleotides read TGCGCCAGCAGCCAATTCACGGTTAGCAATCAGCCCCAGCATTTT. Its protein is CASSQFTVSNQPQHF.

The genes are TRBV6-5 and TRBJ2-7; D remains ambiguous. Germline CDR1 reads MNHEY; CDR2 reads SVGAGI. V was trimmed by 6 bases and J by 4 bases, leaving 16 bases between them. This CDR3 is 14 amino acids long. The CDR3 region is CASSTSGETYEQYF. CDR3 in DNA: TGTGCCAGCAGCACGAGTGGAGAAACGTACGAGCAGTACTTC.

This clone was recorded at least ten times. The V call is TRBV6-4, the J call TRBJ2-3, with D unresolved. The V end was cut by 3 bases, the J end by 0 bases, with 7 bases between. Per the germline V gene, CDR1 is MRHNA and CDR2 is SNTAGT. This CDR3 spans 14 amino acids. CDR3: CASSEIASTDTQYF. As DNA, the CDR3 is TGTGCCAGCAGTGAAATAGCTAGCACAGATACGCAGTATTTT.

CDR3 amino acids: CASSQGNGRGLTYEQYF. The CDR3 DNA reads TGCGCCAGCAGCCAAGGCAACGGCAGGGGGCTGACCTACGAGCAGTACTTC. The chain is built from TRBV4-1 and TRBJ2-7; 8 nucleotides match TRBD1. The CDR3 sequence is 17 residues long. V dropped 1 base and J dropped 2; count of bases not matched to a gene: 10. Germline CDR1 MGHRA, CDR2 YSYEKL.

The J gene is TRBJ1-1, the V gene TRBV3-1 (or the pseudogene TRBV3-2); D perhaps matches TRBD1 (6 bases). The germline CDR1 and CDR2 sequences are LGHDT and YNNKEL (reference sequence). CDR3 length: 16 residues. V lost 0 bases, J lost 0 bases, and 11 bases lay in between. The CDR3, as DNA: TGTGCCAGCAGCCAAGATCTGCGACAGGTGAACACTGAAGCTTTCTTT. The encoded protein is CASSQDLRQVNTEAFF.

V is TRBV20-1 and J is TRBJ2-7; D is perhaps TRBD2 (5 bases). Germline CDR1 reads DFQATT; CDR2 reads SNEGSKA (reference sequence). V was clipped by 2 bases and J by 4 bases, with 6 bases between them. CDR3 size: 11 residues. CDR3 loop: CSARSGYEQYF. In nucleotides, the CDR3 is TGCAGTGCTAGATCGGGATACGAGCAGTACTTC.

The chain recombines TRBV13 with TRBJ2-1; D is perhaps TRBD1 (5 bases). Germline V gene lookup returns CDR1 PRHDT and CDR2 FYEKMQ (reference sequence). CDR3 length: 15 amino acids. Trimming took 5 bases from V and 7 from J, leaving 18 bases between them. The CDR3 DNA reads TGTGCCAGCAGCCCGTACCTCCTAACAGGAAATGAGCAGTTCTTC. Protein sequence: CASSPYLLTGNEQFF.

This clone was seen a single time. The genes are TRBV6-6 and TRBJ1-1, with TRBD1 matching over 9 bases. The length of the CDR3 is 17 residues. J lost 3 bases, V lost 5 bases, and 13 bases had no gene match. The germline V gene has CDR1 MNHNY and CDR2 SVGAGI (reference sequence). Here the CDR3 reads CASSPRYRGLVDTEAFF. Written as DNA, the CDR3 is TGTGCCAGCAGTCCGAGGTACAGGGGGCTGGTGGACACTGAAGCTTTCTTT.

This sequence joins TRBV6-2 or TRBV6-3 and TRBJ2-1; D remains unclear. Germline CDR1 MNHEY, CDR2 SVGEGT. Trimming cost V 6 bases and J 4 bases, with 7 bases left between them. The length of the CDR3 is 12 residues. The chain's CDR3 is CASSRTYNEQFF. The CDR3 bases are TGTGCCAGCAGCCGAACTTACAATGAGCAGTTCTTC.

The chain recombines TRBV27 with TRBJ1-6; D not certain. CDR1 MNHEY and CDR2 SMNVEV come from the germline V gene (reference sequence). The CDR3 is made up of 13 amino acids. The V end lost 7 bases, the J end lost 10 bases, and 14 bases lay between the germline ends. In DNA, the CDR3 is TGTGCCAGCACTCACGAGGTAACATCACCCCTCCACTTT. It yields the protein CASTHEVTSPLHF.

The V gene is TRBV28, the J gene TRBJ2-1; 7 bases fit TRBD1. In germline, CDR1 is MDHEN, CDR2 SYDVKM. The CDR3 has 15 amino acids. Trimming at V came to 8 bases and at J to 5 bases, leaving 12 bases not matched to a gene. CDR3 in DNA: TGTGCCAGCGTACGTGCTGGGACAGATAACAATGAGCAGTTCTTC. Amino acid sequence: CASVRAGTDNNEQFF.

The chain joins TRBV5-1 to TRBJ1-3, with 8 bases matching TRBD1. The CDR3 is 14 residues long. Looked up from germline, CDR1 is SGHRS and CDR2 is YFSETQ. Unmatched junction bases numbered 4, after V lost 8 bases and J lost 0 bases. CDR3 residues: CASRDRPSGNTIYF. CDR3 DNA: TGCGCCAGTCGGGACAGGCCCTCTGGAAACACCATATATTTT.